This T cell receptor (beta chain) was captured by sequencing in a study of regulatory T cells in long-lasting Graves disease. Through Arm-PCR of CDR3 regions and iRepertoire HTBI primers, TCR beta libraries were built. Study processing details: The samples yielded 55 to 75 TRBV and about 15 TRBJ segments. TCRdb ran MiXCR on the multiplex PCR reads and lists one entry per CDR3 protein. The V and J calls reflect TCRdb's pipeline rather than the authors' work. The sample has more than 400,000 distinct CDR3 sequences, about 17% seen once. In its sample, this clonotype was seen many times. The time point here: newly diagnosed GD, antithyroid drugs for less than 3 months. The TCR library was made from RNA extracted from PBMCs. The CDR3 sequence is 13 residues long. Germline V gene sequence: CDR1 MNHEY, CDR2 SMNVEV (reference sequence). V shed 6 bases and J shed 6 bases, with 15 bases lying between them. These data were also filed under a second study, of T cells in Graves' hyperthyroidism and ophthalmopathy. In that study: Diagnosis of hyperthyroidism was new in patients aged 18 to 65, and its duration was under 2 months. Pregnant or lactating patients were excluded, as were those with uncontrolled infection or other autoimmune disease.

This chain links TRBV27 with TRBJ2-7; D gene ambiguous. Sample: peripheral blood mononuclear cells (PBMCs), taken at new diagnosis, from a patient treated with antithyroid drugs. The source is a woman aged 25 to 39 with Graves disease. The CDR3 DNA sequence: TGTGCCAGCAGACCCTTCCTTGGATCCGAGCAGTACTTC. Its translation is CASRPFLGSEQYF.